These 5 T cell receptor beta chains came from one sample sequenced in a study of cytomegalovirus exposure and HLA in healthy donors. Primers included in the PCR were 60 Vbeta and 13 Jbeta primers. Repertoires were generated with immunoSEQ multiplex PCR, while TCRdb's copy carries only in-frame clones and drops some. The data hold some 160,000 clones, with more than 65% observed a single time. Material: PBMCs. The receptors originated from a woman aged 50 to 60 in good health and CMV-seronegative.

The chain recombines TRBV12-5 with TRBJ2-1, with TRBD2 matching over 8 bases. V lost 5 bases, J lost 7 bases, and 4 bases stayed unmatched. The length of the CDR3 is 13 residues. In germline, CDR1 is LGHNT, CDR2 FRNRAP. In DNA form, the CDR3 reads TGTGCTAGTGGTCTCGCGGGGGGTAATGAGCAGTTCTTC. As protein: CASGLAGGNEQFF.

This clone was detected once. The gene calls are TRBV7-6 and TRBJ1-5; a weak D match, TRBD1 (5 bases). CDR3 length: 15 amino acids. Looked up from germline, CDR1 is SGHVS and CDR2 is FNYEAQ. Trimming removed 5 bases at V and 5 bases at J, with 16 bases between. CDR3: CASSPRAGKDQPQHF. The CDR3 region has the DNA TGTGCCAGCAGCCCCCGGGCAGGGAAGGATCAGCCCCAGCATTTT. Full variable domain (missing parts from reference TRBV7-6 and TRBJ1-5): GAGVSQSPRYKVTKRGQDVALRCDPISGHVSLYWYRQALGQGPEFLTYFNYEAQQDKSGLPNDRFSAERPEGSISTLTIQRTEQRDSAMYRCASSPRAGKDQPQHFGDGTRLSIL.

The V and J genes are TRBV2 and TRBJ2-1; no clear D gene. With 8 bases removed from V and 6 bases from J, the gap between germline ends came to 20 bases. The CDR3 spans 15 residues. Germline assignment: CDR1 SNHLY and CDR2 FYNNEI. The CDR3 loop is CASRYIDSPSNEQFF. In DNA, the CDR3 is TGTGCCAGCCGATACATCGACTCCCCAAGCAATGAGCAGTTCTTC.

This rearrangement joins TRBV5-6 to TRBJ2-5; 8 bases are a match to TRBD2. V shed 2 bases, J shed 4 bases, and the junction held 4 bases outside the gene matches. CDR3 length: 14 amino acids. The germline gives CDR1 SGHDT, CDR2 YYEEEE. The CDR3 reads CASSFGTSTETQYF. The CDR3 DNA reads as TGTGCCAGCAGCTTTGGGACTAGTACAGAGACCCAGTACTTC.

In this sample, this clone turned up a few times. This rearrangement joins TRBV14 to TRBJ2-1; no firm D call. The CDR3 length is 14 residues. V was clipped by 5 bases and J by 1 base, with 9 bases between them. Germline CDR1 and CDR2: SGHDN and FVKESK. CDR3 sequence: CASSETPSYNEQFF. CDR3 sequence (DNA): TGTGCCAGCAGCGAAACTCCTTCCTACAATGAGCAGTTCTTC.